This T cell receptor (beta chain) was captured by sequencing in a study of T cell changes during pregnancy in multiple sclerosis. This CDR3 spans 14 amino acids. Germline-derived CDR1 and CDR2 are SGHRS and YFSETQ. The J segment lost 3 bases and the V segment lost 7 bases, leaving 6 bases of the junction unmatched. Profiled with immunoSEQ multiplex PCR; TCRdb holds only in-frame clones, not every one. The sample lists about 22,000 clones, roughly 90% seen once, with 0.68% in the top ten. The chain links TRBV5-1 to TRBJ2-3, with 9 bases identical to TRBD1. The starting material was CD4+ T cells from peripheral blood mononuclear cells, obtained in the third trimester of pregnancy. This clonotype was sampled from a female donor with multiple sclerosis, enrolled in a pregnancy study. The chain's CDR3 is CASGTGGLTDTQYF. CDR3 in DNA: TGCGCCAGCGGAACAGGGGGCCTTACAGATACGCAGTATTTT.